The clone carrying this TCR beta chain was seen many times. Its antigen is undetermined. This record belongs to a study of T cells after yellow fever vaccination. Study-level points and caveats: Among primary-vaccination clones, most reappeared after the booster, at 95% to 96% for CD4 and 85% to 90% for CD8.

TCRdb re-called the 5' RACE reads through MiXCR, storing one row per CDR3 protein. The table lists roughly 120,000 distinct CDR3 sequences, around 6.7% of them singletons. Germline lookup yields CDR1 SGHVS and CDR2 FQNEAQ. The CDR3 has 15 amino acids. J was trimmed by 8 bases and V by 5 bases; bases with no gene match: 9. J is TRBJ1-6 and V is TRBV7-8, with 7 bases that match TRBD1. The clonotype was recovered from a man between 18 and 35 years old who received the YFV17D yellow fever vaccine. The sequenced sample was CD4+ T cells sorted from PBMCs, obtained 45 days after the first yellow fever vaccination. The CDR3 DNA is TGTGCCAGCAGCACCCGACAGGGTTTAGATTCACCCCTCCACTTT. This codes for CASSTRQGLDSPLHF.